This T cell receptor (beta chain) was identified in a study of human T cells and chemical hapten exposure. This clonotype was detected only a few times. Total RNA extraction was carried out from unfractionated whole blood. The library labeled individual cDNA molecules by adding unique molecular identifiers to them. The authors' processing: Sample TCR counts, which ranged from roughly 20,000 to 750,000, had a median of approximately 96,000. MiXCR was run by TCRdb on the 5' RACE reads, yielding one entry per CDR3 protein. TCRdb's processing, not the authors', yielded these V and J calls. The sample lists tens of thousands of distinct CDR3 sequences, roughly 15% occurring once. The clonotype comes from a female donor in good health.

CDR3 nucleotide sequence: TGTGCCAGCAGTGACCTAGGGACAGGAGTATTAGGGGCCGCTGAGCAGTTCTTC. Translation gives CASSDLGTGVLGAAEQFF. The V gene is TRBV25-1, the J gene TRBJ2-1; TRBD1 agrees at 8 bases. Germline assignment: CDR1 MGHDK and CDR2 SYGVNS. This CDR3 has 18 amino acids. The junction had 19 bases not matched to a gene; V was cut back by 3 bases and J by 9 bases. Complete variable domain (other parts from reference TRBV25-1 and TRBJ2-1): EADIYQTPRYLVIGTGKKITLECSQTMGHDKMYWYQQDPGMELHLIHYSYGVNSTEKGDLSSESTVSRIRTEHFPLTLESARPSHTSQYLCASSDLGTGVLGAAEQFFGPGTRLTVL.